This is a list of T cell receptor beta chains from one sample in a study of T cell changes during pregnancy in multiple sclerosis. Profiling relied on immunoSEQ multiplex PCR, and the TCRdb table lists in-frame clones only, not all of them. The sample has approximately 100,000 clones; about 94% are singletons. Sequenced here: peripheral blood, sampled before pregnancy. The origin of the receptors is a female donor with multiple sclerosis, enrolled in a pregnancy study. CDR3s include the opening cysteine and the closing phenylalanine or tryptophan. D genes are given only for firm matches. A row's size may be missing; if present it is once, few, many or a size class.

d_call | clone_size | j_call | v_call | cdr3_nt | cdr3_aa
. | . | TRBJ2-7 | TRBV27 | TGTGCCAGCCGGGGTCCCTCCTACGAGCAGTACTTC | CASRGPSYEQYF
. | . | TRBJ2-7 | TRBV13 | TGTGCCAGCAGCTCCTGGCGGGACTACGAGCAGTACTTC | CASSSWRDYEQYF
TRBD1 | . | TRBJ2-7 | TRBV27 | TGTGCCAGCAGTTTCTCAAGCCGTTGGACAGGGGACTACGAGCAGTACTTC | CASSFSSRWTGDYEQYF
. | . | TRBJ1-4 | TRBV6-5 | TGTGCCAGCAGTTATAACAGGAATGAAAAACTGTTTTTT | CASSYNRNEKLFF
. | . | TRBJ1-1 | TRBV28 | TGTGCCAGCAGCTCTATTTACGGCCCAACGGGCACTGAAGCTTTCTTT | CASSSIYGPTGTEAFF
. | . | TRBJ1-1 | TRBV28 | TGTGCCAGCAGACCACAGGGCGGGAACACTGAAGCTTTCTTT | CASRPQGGNTEAFF
. | . | TRBJ1-2 | TRBV7-9 | TGTGCCAGCAGCTTAGCGCGAAGACAGTCCTATGGCTACACCTTC | CASSLARRQSYGYTF
. | . | TRBJ1-1 | TRBV6-6 | TGTGCCAGCAGTGGAGGGACTGAAGCTTTCTTT | CASSGGTEAFF
TRBD2 | . | TRBJ2-3 | TRBV7-2 | TGTGCCAGCAGCCCTATGACTAGCGGGAGTTTGAATACGCAGTATTTT | CASSPMTSGSLNTQYF
. | . | TRBJ1-1 | TRBV5-6 | TGTGCCAGCAGCCTGGCAGGGCGGACTGAAGCTTTCTTT | CASSLAGRTEAFF
. | . | TRBJ1-4 | TRBV18 | TGTGCCAGCTCTCAACGCGGGACTAATGAAAAACTGTTTTTT | CASSQRGTNEKLFF
. | . | TRBJ1-2 | TRBV7-2 | TGTGCCAGCAGCGCGACAGGAAACAACGATGGCTACACCTTC | CASSATGNNDGYTF
TRBD1 | . | TRBJ2-7 | TRBV4-1 | TGCGCCAGCAGCCAAGGGACAGGGGCCTTCTCCTACGAGCAGTACTTC | CASSQGTGAFSYEQYF
. | . | TRBJ2-7 | TRBV11-1 | TGTGCCAGCCGCAATGGGGCACAGAGCTCCTACGAGCAGTACTTC | CASRNGAQSSYEQYF
. | . | TRBJ2-3 | TRBV7-9 | TGTGCCAGCAGCTTAGATTTAGCTGGCGCGGGTACGCAGTATTTT | CASSLDLAGAGTQYF
TRBD2 | . | TRBJ2-5 | TRBV5-4 | TGTGCCAGCAGCAGGGGACTAGCGGGAGTTGAAGAGACCCAGTACTTC | CASSRGLAGVEETQYF
. | . | TRBJ2-3 | TRBV10-3 | TGTGCCTATCGGGGGGCGATCAGCACAGATACGCAGTATTTT | CAYRGAISTDTQYF
TRBD1 | . | TRBJ1-2 | TRBV27 | TGTGCCAGCAGTTTATCCCCAGGACAGGGTTCCTACTATGGCTACACCTTC | CASSLSPGQGSYYGYTF
TRBD2 | . | TRBJ2-2 | TRBV5-1 | TGCGCCAGCAGCGGTGGGACTAGCGGGACGAACACCGGGGAGCTGTTTTTT | CASSGGTSGTNTGELFF
. | . | TRBJ2-4 | TRBV7-2 | TGTGCCAGCAGCTTAGAAGCTAGAAACATTCAGTACTTC | CASSLEARNIQYF
TRBD2 | . | TRBJ2-1 | TRBV5-1 | TGCGCCAGCAGCCTCCCCAGACTAGCGGGAGTGAATGAGCAGTTCTTC | CASSLPRLAGVNEQFF
. | . | TRBJ2-3 | TRBV7-9 | TGTGCCAGCAGCTTAGGACTAGATACGCAGTATTTT | CASSLGLDTQYF
. | . | TRBJ2-7 | TRBV7-8 | TGTGCCAGCAGCTTAGGTCAGGCCGGCTCCTACGAGCAGTACTTC | CASSLGQAGSYEQYF
. | once | TRBJ1-1 | TRBV11-2 | TGTGCCAGCAGCCCCAGCCAGGCAAGAGCTTTCTTT | CASSPSQARAFF
TRBD1 | once | TRBJ1-5 | TRBV27 | TGTGCCAGCAGTCCAGGGACAGGCGCTCAGCCCCAGCATTTT | CASSPGTGAQPQHF
. | . | TRBJ1-1 | TRBV5-1 | TGCGCCAGCAGCTTGGACAGGAACACTGAAGCTTTCTTT | CASSLDRNTEAFF
. | . | TRBJ2-7 | TRBV30 | TGTGCCTGGGACCAGGGTGTAAACGAGCAGTACTTC | CAWDQGVNEQYF
TRBD2 | . | TRBJ2-7 | TRBV30 | TGTGCCTGGATGTCGAGCGGGAGGCGATACGAGCAGTACTTC | CAWMSSGRRYEQYF
TRBD1 | . | TRBJ1-1 | TRBV7-9 | TGTGCCAGCAGCCCGTCCTGGGCCGGGACAGGGTCTTCGGCTTTCTTT | CASSPSWAGTGSSAFF
TRBD2 | once | TRBJ2-1 | TRBV7-7 | TGTGCCAGCAGCTACCGAGGGACTAGCGGGAGGGATCAAGGTGAGCAGTTCTTC | CASSYRGTSGRDQGEQFF
. | . | TRBJ1-5 | TRBV30 | TGTGCCTGGAGAACAGGGAACCAGCCCCAGCATTTT | CAWRTGNQPQHF
. | . | TRBJ1-1 | TRBV15 | TGTGCCACCAGCAGAGATCTCTTGAACACTGAAGCTTTCTTT | CATSRDLLNTEAFF
TRBD2 | . | TRBJ2-2 | TRBV12-5 | TGTGCTAGTGCTTCCGGGACTACTTACACCGGGGAGCTGTTTTTT | CASASGTTYTGELFF
TRBD1 | . | TRBJ1-5 | TRBV28 | TGTGCCAGCAGCCTACGAGGACAGGGGGCGAGGCAGCCCCAGCATTTT | CASSLRGQGARQPQHF
TRBD1 | . | TRBJ1-2 | TRBV2 | TGTGCCAGCAGTGATGGACAGGGGGCGACTGGCTACACCTTC | CASSDGQGATGYTF
TRBD1 | . | TRBJ2-6 | TRBV9 | TGTGCCAGCAGCGTAGAGGGGGCGGTCTCTGGGGCCAACGTCCTGACTTTC | CASSVEGAVSGANVLTF
TRBD1 | few | TRBJ2-7 | TRBV7-2 | TGTGCCAGCACCCCTCGGACAGGGATCCACGAGCAGTACTTC | CASTPRTGIHEQYF
. | . | TRBJ2-2 | TRBV11-2 | TGTGCCACCCCGGGGACCGGGGAGCTGTTTTTT | CATPGTGELFF
TRBD1 | . | TRBJ1-6 | TRBV30 | TGTGCCTGGAGTCGACAGGGCAGCGGTTCACCCCTCCACTTT | CAWSRQGSGSPLHF
. | once | TRBJ2-3 | TRBV27 | TGTGCCAGCAGTCTTATAAACCGGGTCGATACGCAGTATTTT | CASSLINRVDTQYF
TRBD1 | . | TRBJ2-7 | TRBV6-1 | TGTGCCAGCAGTGAAGAGGTGACAGGGGGGCCCTACGAGCAGTACTTC | CASSEEVTGGPYEQYF
. | few | TRBJ1-1 | TRBV10-2 | TGCGCCAGCAGTGCATTTACAGGGTTAGGGTCTGAAGCTTTCTTT | CASSAFTGLGSEAFF
TRBD2 | . | TRBJ2-3 | TRBV27 | TGTGCCAGCAGTTTCCTAGCGGGTCCCTCAGAGGGCACAGATACGCAGTATTTT | CASSFLAGPSEGTDTQYF
. | once | TRBJ2-7 | TRBV29-1 | TGCAGCGTTGGGGCAGGGAGGCACGAGCAGTACTTC | CSVGAGRHEQYF
TRBD1 | . | TRBJ2-7 | TRBV5-1 | TGCGCCAGCAGCATCACAGGGGAAGGGTGGAACGAGCAGTACTTC | CASSITGEGWNEQYF
TRBD1 | . | TRBJ1-1 | TRBV4-2 | TGTGCCAGCAGCCAAGAGGACAGGGTGAACACTGAAGCTTTCTTT | CASSQEDRVNTEAFF
TRBD1 | . | TRBJ1-2 | TRBV27 | TGTGCCAGCAGTTCTCACCCTTGGACAGGAGAAAACTATGGCTACACCTTC | CASSSHPWTGENYGYTF
. | . | TRBJ2-7 | TRBV2 | TGTGCCAGCAGTGACAGGACAAACGAGCAGTACTTC | CASSDRTNEQYF
. | few | TRBJ1-2 | TRBV28 | TGTGCCAGCAGCCAAACAGGCTATGGCTACACCTTC | CASSQTGYGYTF
. | . | TRBJ2-7 | TRBV30 | TGTGCCTGGACCACACCTGCGAGGACCTACGAGCAGTACTTC | CAWTTPARTYEQYF